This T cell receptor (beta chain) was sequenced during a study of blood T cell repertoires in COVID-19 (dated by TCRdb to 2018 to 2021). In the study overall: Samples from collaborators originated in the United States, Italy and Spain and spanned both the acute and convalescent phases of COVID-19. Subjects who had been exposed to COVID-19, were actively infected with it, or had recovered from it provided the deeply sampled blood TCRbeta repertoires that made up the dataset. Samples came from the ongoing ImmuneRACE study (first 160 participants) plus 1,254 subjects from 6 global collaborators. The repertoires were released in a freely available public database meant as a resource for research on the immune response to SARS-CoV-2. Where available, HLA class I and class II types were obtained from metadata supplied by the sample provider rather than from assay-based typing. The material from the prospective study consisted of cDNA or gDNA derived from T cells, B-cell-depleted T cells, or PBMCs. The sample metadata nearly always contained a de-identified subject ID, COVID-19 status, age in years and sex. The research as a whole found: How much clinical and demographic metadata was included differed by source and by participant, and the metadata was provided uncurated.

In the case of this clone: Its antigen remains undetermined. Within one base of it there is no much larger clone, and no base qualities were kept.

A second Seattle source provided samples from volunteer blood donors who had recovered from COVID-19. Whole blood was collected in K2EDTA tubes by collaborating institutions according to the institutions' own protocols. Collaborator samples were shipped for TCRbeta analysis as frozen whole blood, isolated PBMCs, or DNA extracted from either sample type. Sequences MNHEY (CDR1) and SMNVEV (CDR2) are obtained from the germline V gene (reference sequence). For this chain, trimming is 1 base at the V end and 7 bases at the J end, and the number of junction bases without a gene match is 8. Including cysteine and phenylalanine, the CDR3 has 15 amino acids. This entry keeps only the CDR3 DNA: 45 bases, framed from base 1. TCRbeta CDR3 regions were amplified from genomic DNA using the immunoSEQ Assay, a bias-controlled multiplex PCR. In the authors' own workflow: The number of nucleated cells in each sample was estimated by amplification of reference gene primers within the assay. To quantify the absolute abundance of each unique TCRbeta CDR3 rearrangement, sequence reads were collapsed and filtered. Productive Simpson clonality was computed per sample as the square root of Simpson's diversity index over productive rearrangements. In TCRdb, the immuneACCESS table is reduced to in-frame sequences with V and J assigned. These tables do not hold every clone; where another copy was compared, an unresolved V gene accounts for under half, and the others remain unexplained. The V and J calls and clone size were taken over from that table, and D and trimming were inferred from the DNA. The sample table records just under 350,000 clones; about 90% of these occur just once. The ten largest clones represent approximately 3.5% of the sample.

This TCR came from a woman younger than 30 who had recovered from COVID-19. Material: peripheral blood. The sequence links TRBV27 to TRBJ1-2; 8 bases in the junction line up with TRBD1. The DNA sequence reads TGTGCCAGCAGTTTATGGCCGGACAGGGCTAGTGGCTACACCTTC. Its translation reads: CASSLWPDRASGYTF.